In its sample, the clone carrying this T cell receptor (beta chain) was seen once. The source of the sample is a study of blood T cell repertoires in COVID-19. Study information: Some COVID-19 samples were acute and others convalescent; all came from the United States, Italy and Spain. From T cells, B-cell-depleted T cells, or PBMCs came the material, which was cDNA or gDNA.

Sequencing was performed with immunoSEQ multiplex PCR; in TCRdb, only in-frame clones are kept and a portion is missing. Counted here are 120,000 or so clones, 88% occurring once; the ten biggest clones make up 3% to 3.5%. This CDR3 has 13 residues. V lost 5 bases, J lost 9 bases, and 3 bases stayed unmatched. Germline V lookup: CDR1 MNHEY, CDR2 SMNVEV (reference sequence). This chain joins TRBV27 and TRBJ2-1; 11 nucleotides agree with TRBD1. This TCR was recovered from a woman between 50 and 59 years old with acute or convalescent COVID-19. Input material: peripheral blood. CDR3 region: CASSRDRGTEQFF. The DNA of the CDR3 is TGTGCCAGCAGTAGGGACAGGGGGACTGAGCAGTTCTTC.